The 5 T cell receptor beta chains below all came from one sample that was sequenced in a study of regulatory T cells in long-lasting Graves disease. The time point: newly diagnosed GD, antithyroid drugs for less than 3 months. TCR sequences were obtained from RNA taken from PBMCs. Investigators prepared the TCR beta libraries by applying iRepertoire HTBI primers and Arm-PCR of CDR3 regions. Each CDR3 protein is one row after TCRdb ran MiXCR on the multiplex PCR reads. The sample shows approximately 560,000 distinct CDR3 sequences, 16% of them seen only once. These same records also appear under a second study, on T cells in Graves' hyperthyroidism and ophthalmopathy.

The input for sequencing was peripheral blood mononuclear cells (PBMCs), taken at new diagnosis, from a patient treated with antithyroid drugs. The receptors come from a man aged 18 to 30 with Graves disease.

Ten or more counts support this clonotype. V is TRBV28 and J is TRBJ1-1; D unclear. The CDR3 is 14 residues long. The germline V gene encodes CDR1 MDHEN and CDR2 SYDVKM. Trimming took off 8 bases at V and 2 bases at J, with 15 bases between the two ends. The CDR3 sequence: CASLVQRPNTEAFF. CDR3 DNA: TGTGCCAGCCTGGTTCAACGGCCTAACACTGAAGCTTTCTTT.

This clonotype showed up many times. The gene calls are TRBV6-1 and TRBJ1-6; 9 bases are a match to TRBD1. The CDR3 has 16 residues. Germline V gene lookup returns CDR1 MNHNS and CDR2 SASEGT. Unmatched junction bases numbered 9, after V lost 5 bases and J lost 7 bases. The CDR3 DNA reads TGTGCCAGCAGTCGGTCCGGGACAGGGCTCAATTCACCCCTCCACTTT. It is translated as CASSRSGTGLNSPLHF.

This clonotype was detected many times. CDR3 bases: TGTGCCAGCAGGGAACTTCGGGGCCTCGAGCAGTACTTC. This codes for CASRELRGLEQYF. The chain employs TRBV12-3 or TRBV12-4 and TRBJ2-7; D may match TRBD1 or TRBD2 (5 bases each). The CDR3 has 13 amino acids. V was pared by 6 bases and J by 6 bases, with 15 bases between.

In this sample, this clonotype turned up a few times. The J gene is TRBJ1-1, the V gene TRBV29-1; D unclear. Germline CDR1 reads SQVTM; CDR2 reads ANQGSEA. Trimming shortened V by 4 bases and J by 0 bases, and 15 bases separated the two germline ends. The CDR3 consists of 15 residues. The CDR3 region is CSVGPGWAMNTEAFF. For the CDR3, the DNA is TGCAGCGTTGGCCCGGGTTGGGCGATGAACACTGAAGCTTTCTTT.

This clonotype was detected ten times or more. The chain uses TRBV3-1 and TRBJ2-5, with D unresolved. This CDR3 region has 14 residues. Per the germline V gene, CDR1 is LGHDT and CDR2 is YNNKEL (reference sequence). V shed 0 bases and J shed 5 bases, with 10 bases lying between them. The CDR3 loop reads CASSQDVFGETQYF. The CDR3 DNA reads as TGTGCCAGCAGCCAAGACGTATTTGGTGAGACCCAGTACTTC.